This is a list of T cell receptor beta chains from one sample in a study of T cells in tumors after PD-1 blockade. Libraries were prepared by immunoSEQ multiplex PCR; TCRdb keeps only in-frame clonotypes and omits some of them. The table includes fewer than 55,000 clones, 81% detected once. Sequenced material: PBMCs, taken before anti-PD-1 treatment. All receptors come from a human donor with basal cell carcinoma. Each CDR3 is given without its conserved first and last residue. Fields, in order: V gene, J gene, CDR3 protein.

v_call: TRBV3-1/TRBV3-2; j_call: TRBJ1-1; cdr3_aa: ASSPIGGSGHTEAF
v_call: TRBV16; j_call: TRBJ1-5; cdr3_aa: ASSPKGDSNQPQH
v_call: TRBV5-1; j_call: TRBJ2-3; cdr3_aa: ASSLGGLAGITSTDTQY
v_call: TRBV10-2; j_call: TRBJ2-1; cdr3_aa: ASEGSGGAYEQF
v_call: TRBV7-9; j_call: TRBJ1-5; cdr3_aa: ASSPPLVGTDDHQPQH
v_call: TRBV6-1; j_call: TRBJ1-6; cdr3_aa: ASSEVEGYRPLH
v_call: TRBV6-6; j_call: TRBJ1-5; cdr3_aa: ASSRQGVGYSNQPQH
v_call: TRBV19; j_call: TRBJ1-5; cdr3_aa: ASCRDRGYNQPQH
v_call: TRBV7-9; j_call: TRBJ2-3; cdr3_aa: ASSPPGLAVTDTQY
v_call: TRBV2; j_call: TRBJ1-2; cdr3_aa: ASSEWDPNGYT